These 17 T cell receptor beta chains were all obtained from the same sample, sequenced in a study of beta chain features in type 1 diabetes. Antigen specificity for these receptors is unknown. Study-level points and caveats: For Type 1 diabetes patients, all four CD4+ subsets carried TCRB CDR3s that were moderately but significantly shorter.

Reverse transcribing all isolated RNA meant expressed TCRB transcripts were sequenced. Using immunoSEQ multiplex PCR, the repertoire was profiled, and TCRdb retains in-frame clones only, with some absent. The sample has a few hundred thousand clones; approximately 10% are singletons. Sequences were obtained from naive CD4+ T cells from blood. These receptor sequences come from a young man with type 1 diabetes.

This clone was recorded a few times. The same CDR3 is also encoded by other DNA sequences in this sample. The chain carries TRBV7-3 and TRBJ2-7; 9 bases align to TRBD1. J lost 1 base, V lost 5 bases, and 3 bases had no gene match. CDR3 size: 14 residues. CDR1 is SGHTA and CDR2 is FQGTGA in the germline V gene. The CDR3 DNA reads TGTGCCAGCAGCCTCGACAGGGGGTCCTACGAGCAGTACTTC. It yields the protein CASSLDRGSYEQYF.

This clone was counted a few times. V usage is TRBV18 and J usage is TRBJ2-3; TRBD2 matches at 8 bases. J gave up 1 base and V 3 bases, and 3 bases lay outside the gene matches. The CDR3 has 15 residues. The germline V gene has CDR1 KGHSH and CDR2 LQKENI. The CDR3 DNA follows: TGTGCCAGCTCACCGGGACTAGAGGGCACAGATACGCAGTATTTT. Its translation is CASSPGLEGTDTQYF.

V is TRBV5-4 and J is TRBJ2-7; 8 bases are a match to TRBD1. With V trimmed by 4 bases and J by 0 bases, 6 bases remained unmatched. Germline V gives CDR1 SGHNT, CDR2 YYREEE (reference sequence). CDR3 length equals 15 residues. In nucleotides, the CDR3 is TGTGCCAGCAGCCAAATGGGACAGGACTCCTACGAGCAGTACTTC. Its protein product is CASSQMGQDSYEQYF.

This clone has just a few counts. CDR3 nucleotides: TGTGCCAGCAGCTTGCTAGCGGGGGGTTCAGATACGCAGTATTTT. It codes for CASSLLAGGSDTQYF. The chain has TRBV11-2 and TRBJ2-3, with 11 bases matching TRBD2. The V segment lost 3 bases and the J segment 4 bases; nucleotides outside the gene matches: 3. Germline CDR1 reads SGHAT; CDR2 reads FQNNGV. This CDR3 has 15 residues.

The V call is TRBV7-3, the J call TRBJ2-3, with 7 bases matching TRBD2. Germline lookup yields CDR1 SGHTA and CDR2 FQGTGA. The CDR3 loop spans 14 amino acids. Losses at the gene ends were 5 bases for V and 4 bases for J; bases not matched to a gene: 6. The CDR3 region is CASSPGLGPDTQYF. CDR3 DNA sequence: TGTGCCAGCAGCCCCGGACTAGGCCCAGATACGCAGTATTTT.

In this sample, this clone turned up a few times. V and J are TRBV29-1 and TRBJ2-1; D is unresolved. CDR3 length equals 10 residues. V gave up 5 bases and J gave up 4 bases, with 3 bases separating them. Germline CDR1 is SQVTM and CDR2 is ANQGSEA. This CDR3 is CSVLYNEQFF. For the CDR3, the DNA is TGCAGCGTTTTATACAATGAGCAGTTCTTC.

This clone was observed a few times. The chain's CDR3 is CASSPPGQGEEAFF. CDR3 nucleotide sequence: TGTGCCAGCTCACCACCGGGACAGGGGGAGGAAGCTTTCTTT. This chain connects TRBV18 to TRBJ1-1, with 11 bases fitting TRBD1. The germline V gene has CDR1 KGHSH and CDR2 LQKENI. The CDR3 loop spans 14 amino acids. The J segment lost 8 bases and the V segment lost 0 bases, leaving 2 bases of the junction unmatched.

The J gene is TRBJ1-2, the V gene TRBV5-4; TRBD1 matches 9 bases. The CDR3 length is 15 residues. Trimming at V came to 4 bases and at J to 8 bases, leaving 12 bases not matched to a gene. Germline V gene sequence: CDR1 SGHNT, CDR2 YYREEE (reference sequence). The CDR3 DNA follows: TGTGCCAGCAGCCCATCCCGACAGGGGGAGAGGGGCTACACCTTC. Its protein is CASSPSRQGERGYTF.

This clone was seen only a few times. The chain links TRBV27 to TRBJ2-1; TRBD1 matches 7 bases. Germline lookup yields CDR1 MNHEY and CDR2 SMNVEV (reference sequence). The length of the CDR3 is 15 residues. The V gene end was trimmed by 6 bases and the J gene end by 0 bases; junction bases not matched to a gene: 5. This chain's CDR3 is CASSPPGGSYNEQFF. CDR3 sequence (DNA): TGTGCCAGCAGCCCCCCAGGGGGCTCCTACAATGAGCAGTTCTTC.

A few counts support this clone. The rearrangement uses TRBV11-2 and TRBJ2-1; 8 bases map to TRBD1. Trimming cost V 2 bases and J 7 bases; bases outside gene matches: 7. Germline V CDR1 and CDR2: SGHAT, FQNNGV. The CDR3 is made up of 15 amino acids. DNA for the CDR3: TGTGCCAGCAGCTTAATGACAGGGGCTAATAATGAGCAGTTCTTC. Residues: CASSLMTGANNEQFF.

This clone was counted between two and nine times. This rearrangement joins TRBV9 to TRBJ2-3; tentative D call: TRBD1 (6 bases). Per the germline V gene, CDR1 is SGDLS and CDR2 is YYNGEE. The CDR3 contains 15 residues. Trimming removed 2 bases from V and 1 base from J, with 11 bases in between. This chain's CDR3 is CASSVWDTGTDTQYF. Written as DNA, the CDR3 is TGTGCCAGCAGCGTCTGGGACACCGGCACAGATACGCAGTATTTT. Looking up the rest from reference TRBV9 and TRBJ2-3 gives the full variable domain: DSGVTQTPKHLITATGQRVTLRCSPRSGDLSVYWYQQSLDQGLQFLIQYYNGEERAKGNILERFSAQQFPDLHSELNLSSLELGDSALYFCASSVWDTGTDTQYFGPGTRLTVL.

V and J are TRBV15 and TRBJ1-2; maybe TRBD1 (5 bases). Germline values: CDR1 LNHNV, CDR2 YYDKDF (reference sequence). The CDR3 is 13 residues long. The ends were cut back, 0 bases at V and 6 bases at J, with 8 bases in the middle. The CDR3 spells CATSRDRVNGYTF. The CDR3 nucleotides read TGTGCCACCAGCAGAGACAGGGTTAATGGCTACACCTTC.

This clone was detected a few times. The chain couples TRBV28 to TRBJ2-7, with 11 bases that match TRBD1. Losses at the gene ends were 7 bases for V and 4 bases for J; bases not matched to a gene: 9. The germline V gene encodes CDR1 MDHEN and CDR2 SYDVKM. CDR3 length equals 15 residues. This CDR3 is CASTTGTGGWYEQYF. DNA for the CDR3: TGTGCCAGCACAACCGGGACAGGGGGATGGTACGAGCAGTACTTC.

This chain uses TRBV7-2 with TRBJ1-5; TRBD1 might be the D (5 bases). CDR3 size: 15 residues. V dropped 5 bases and J dropped 0 bases, with 11 bases sitting between them. CDR1 is SGHTA and CDR2 is FQGNSA in the germline V gene. CDR3 DNA: TGTGCCAGCAGCCAAGACAGTTATAGCAATCAGCCCCAGCATTTT. It encodes CASSQDSYSNQPQHF.

This clone was counted between two and nine times. The genes are TRBV7-9 and TRBJ1-2; TRBD1 agrees at 7 bases. The CDR3 totals 13 residues. Germline CDR1 SEHNR, CDR2 FQNEAQ (reference sequence). Unmatched junction bases numbered 6, after V lost 5 bases and J lost 6 bases. DNA of the CDR3: TGTGCCAGCAGCCGTCGGGACAGAAATGGCTACACCTTC. This encodes CASSRRDRNGYTF.

This clone was seen only a few times. The chain has TRBV19 and TRBJ2-3, with D perhaps matching TRBD2 (7 bases). The germline CDR1 and CDR2 sequences are LNHDA and SQIVND (reference sequence). The CDR3 loop spans 13 amino acids. V was pared by 10 bases and J by 1 base, with 12 bases between. The CDR3 sequence: CATTGRGTDTQYF. The DNA of the CDR3 is TGTGCCACTACAGGGAGGGGCACAGATACGCAGTATTTT.

The chain uses TRBV6-6 and TRBJ2-5; TRBD2 is a possible D gene (5 bases). V was cut by 2 bases and J by 10 bases, with 17 bases left in between. Germline lookup yields CDR1 MNHNY and CDR2 SVGAGI (reference sequence). This CDR3 is built from 14 residues. The CDR3, as DNA: TGTGCCAGCAGTTACGGCCTACCAGCGGAGGACCAGTACTTC. Translation: CASSYGLPAEDQYF.